The rows below give T cell receptor beta chains drawn from one sample of a study of T cell changes during pregnancy in multiple sclerosis. Sequencing used immunoSEQ multiplex PCR; TCRdb keeps in-frame clones, though not all of them. The table lists 50,000 to 75,000 clones, around 91% of them singletons. Material: peripheral blood, obtained after pregnancy. These receptor sequences come from a female donor in good health, enrolled as a control in a pregnancy study. The CDR3 runs from the conserved cysteine through the conserved F or W. A D gene is named only where the DNA matches it firmly. The size of a clone is reported for some rows only, either as once, few or many, or as a class for expanded clones.

V	D	size	J	DNA	CDR3
TRBV7-2	.	.	TRBJ2-7	TGTGCCAGCAGCCCTAGGAGTACGGACGAGCAGTACTTC	CASSPRSTDEQYF
TRBV7-9	TRBD1	.	TRBJ1-6	TGTGCCAGCAGCTGGCCGGACAGGGTCGGATCACCCCTCCACTTT	CASSWPDRVGSPLHF
TRBV6-1	.	.	TRBJ2-7	TGTGCCAGCAGCCAACAGCTATCCTACGAGCAGTACTTC	CASSQQLSYEQYF
TRBV30	TRBD1	.	TRBJ2-7	TGTGCCTGGAGTGACTCGGGACAGGGGTTCGAGCAGTACTTC	CAWSDSGQGFEQYF
TRBV6-5	TRBD1	.	TRBJ1-2	TGTGCCAGCAGTTACTCCCAGGGGGCTTATGGCTACACCTTC	CASSYSQGAYGYTF
TRBV4-3	.	.	TRBJ1-2	TGCGCCAGCAGCCAAGATGCGGAAGAGAGGGACTACACCTTC	CASSQDAEERDYTF
TRBV7-2	TRBD1	.	TRBJ1-1	TGTGCCAGCAGCCTAGGGACAGTTGCTGAAGCTTTCTTT	CASSLGTVAEAFF
TRBV4-2	.	.	TRBJ2-5	TGTGCCAGCAGCTCGCAGCAAGGGGGTGGGGAGACCCAGTACTTC	CASSSQQGGGETQYF
TRBV19	.	.	TRBJ2-2	TGTGCCACCGCGGGGTGGAACACCGGGGAGCTGTTTTTT	CATAGWNTGELFF
TRBV7-3	.	.	TRBJ2-7	TGTGCCAGCAGCGACTACAAGAACCACGAGCAGTACTTC	CASSDYKNHEQYF
TRBV27	.	once	TRBJ2-1	TGTGCCAGCACCGGAGGCCACCTCAAGCCCGATGAGCAGTTCTTC	CASTGGHLKPDEQFF
TRBV4-3	.	.	TRBJ1-4	TGCGCCAGCAGCCAAGATTACGACAGCGATGAAAAACTGTTTTTT	CASSQDYDSDEKLFF
TRBV9	.	.	TRBJ2-1	TGTGCCAGCAGCGTAGGGGGCCTCAATGAGCAGTTCTTC	CASSVGGLNEQFF
TRBV18	.	.	TRBJ1-1	TGTGCCAGCTCACCGCAACAGGGTTTTACGAACACTGAAGCTTTCTTT	CASSPQQGFTNTEAFF
TRBV5-4	.	.	TRBJ1-2	TGTGCCAGCAGCTTGCTCAGGGACTATGGCTACACCTTC	CASSLLRDYGYTF
TRBV7-2	TRBD1	.	TRBJ2-7	TGTGCCAGCAGTCCAGGGGGTGCCCTTCTCTACGAGCAGTACTTC	CASSPGGALLYEQYF
TRBV6-5	.	.	TRBJ1-1	TGTGCCAGCAGTTACTCGTACCCACGAGGCGTCACTGAAGCTTTCTTT	CASSYSYPRGVTEAFF
TRBV10-3	.	.	TRBJ1-4	TGTGCCATCAGTGATGACAGTGCAACTAATGAAAAACTGTTTTTT	CAISDDSATNEKLFF
TRBV7-2	.	.	TRBJ1-1	TGTGCCAGCAGCTTCGGTACAGTTAACACTGAAGCTTTCTTT	CASSFGTVNTEAFF
TRBV28	.	.	TRBJ1-6	TGTGCCAGCAGTTTGCCAGGGACCTATAATTCACCCCTCCACTTT	CASSLPGTYNSPLHF
TRBV4-1	.	.	TRBJ1-6	TGCGCCAGCAGCCAACGGGGAAAGGCTGCAAATTCACCCCTCCACTTT	CASSQRGKAANSPLHF
TRBV5-5	.	.	TRBJ1-1	TGTGCCAGCAGCTTGGGGGCCGCCTTTGAAGCTTTCTTT	CASSLGAAFEAFF
TRBV6-5	.	.	TRBJ1-1	TGTGCCAGCAGCACCGGGGGTGAAGCTTTCTTT	CASSTGGEAFF
TRBV5-1	.	.	TRBJ1-4	TGCGCCAGCAGCTTGTGGGCAGGGCGGGAAGAAAAACTGTTTTTT	CASSLWAGREEKLFF
TRBV19	TRBD1	.	TRBJ2-7	TGTGCCAGTAGTATAAGGCAGGGGGCCACCTACGAGCAGTACTTC	CASSIRQGATYEQYF
TRBV30	.	.	TRBJ1-5	TGTGCCTGGAGTGTACGGCAGGGTACTCAGCCCCAGCATTTT	CAWSVRQGTQPQHF
TRBV2	TRBD1	.	TRBJ1-1	TGTGCCAGCAGAGGGACAGCGAACACTGAAGCTTTCTTT	CASRGTANTEAFF
TRBV18	.	once	TRBJ1-2	TGTGCCAGCTCACCCCCGGGGGATTACTATGGCTACACCTTC	CASSPPGDYYGYTF
TRBV25-1	TRBD1	.	TRBJ2-7	TGTGCCAGCAGTGTTCTACGGACAGGGGGCTCCTACGAGCAGTACTTC	CASSVLRTGGSYEQYF